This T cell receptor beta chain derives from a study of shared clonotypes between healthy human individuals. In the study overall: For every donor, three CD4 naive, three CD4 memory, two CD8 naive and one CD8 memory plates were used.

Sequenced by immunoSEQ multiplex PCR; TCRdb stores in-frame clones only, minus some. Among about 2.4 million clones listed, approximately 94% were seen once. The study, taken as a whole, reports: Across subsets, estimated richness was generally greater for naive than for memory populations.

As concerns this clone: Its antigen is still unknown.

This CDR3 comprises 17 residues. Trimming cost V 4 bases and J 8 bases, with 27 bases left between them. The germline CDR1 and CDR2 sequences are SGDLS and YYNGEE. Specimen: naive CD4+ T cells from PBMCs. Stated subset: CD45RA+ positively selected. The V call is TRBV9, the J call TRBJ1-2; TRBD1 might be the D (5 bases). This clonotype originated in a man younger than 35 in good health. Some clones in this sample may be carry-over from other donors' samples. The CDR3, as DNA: TGTGCCAGCAGCATCTGGGACGGATCCTCCCCTACTAGCGGCTACACCTTC. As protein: CASSIWDGSSPTSGYTF.